A selection of T cell receptor beta chains follows, all from one sample in a study of T cell changes during pregnancy in multiple sclerosis. Clones were read by immunoSEQ multiplex PCR, and TCRdb kept only the in-frame ones, dropping some. Here the sample spans about 50,000 clones, approximately 94% being singletons. The material sequenced was CD4+ T cells from peripheral blood mononuclear cells, taken in the third trimester of pregnancy. The receptors were sampled from a female donor with multiple sclerosis, enrolled in a pregnancy study. CDR3s leave out the opening cysteine and the closing phenylalanine or tryptophan.

len | v_gene | CDR3aa
12 | TRBV5-1 | ASSGGWSAGELF
12 | TRBV30 | AWIREQGPSPLH
12 | TRBV19 | ASSPGTGSRRQF
12 | TRBV14 | ASSQDRQVTQAF
14 | TRBV28 | ASSLRVWTGDSEQY
12 | TRBV5-1 | ASSLTGGNTEAF
14 | TRBV4-3 | ASSQEPSGNTGELF
13 | TRBV7-9 | ASSLGNEQGEKLF
13 | TRBV7-2 | ASSLVASGKETQY
12 | TRBV19 | ASSMRGGPETQY
14 | TRBV5-4 | ASSAPWQGAGNEQF
14 | TRBV15 | ATSRGLAGGSYEQY
16 | TRBV7-8 | ASSHRDRDSWRYNEQF
13 | TRBV19 | ASKNYPSSYNEQF
9 | TRBV27 | ASKRLETQY
13 | TRBV27 | ASSLGQGTTGELF
11 | TRBV18 | ASSPYSGDEQY
11 | TRBV2 | ASTEEGSTEAF
14 | TRBV4-1 | ASSQVARGSQETQY
14 | TRBV15 | ATSREPKQGWYGYT
11 | TRBV30 | AWSVQGGQRAF
14 | TRBV6-5 | ASSYSRGSGANVLT
14 | TRBV6-6 | ASSSHGSGGNQPQH
11 | TRBV7-6 | ASSSGGVKTQY
11 | TRBV25-1 | ASSELAVYEQY
12 | TRBV5-5 | ASSLTGLVETQY
12 | TRBV5-1 | ASRPGQRNSPLH
13 | TRBV28 | ASSPIQGPPDTQY
13 | TRBV5-1 | ASSLEFSGYYGYT
12 | TRBV4-2 | ASSQGEGVYGYT
15 | TRBV27 | ASSYRIGTVNSYEQY
13 | TRBV29-1 | SVEGAGGTQETQY
10 | TRBV7-2 | ASRRTGSEQF
11 | TRBV18 | ASSETDNSPLH
13 | TRBV7-2 | ASSRRAGDEYEQY
15 | TRBV5-8 | ASSLSTSGTIFNEQY
13 | TRBV7-9 | ASSSPDRGNTEAF
13 | TRBV7-9 | ASSLRTGLQETQY
13 | TRBV2 | ASRLIGQGTTEAF
12 | TRBV12-5 | ASGLPRLSYEQY
13 | TRBV28 | ASRPGGTSNQPQH
12 | TRBV7-8 | ASSPGLEAETQY
16 | TRBV5-1 | ASSLGGTGLSGANVLT
14 | TRBV5-1 | ASSLALWTTEMTQY
13 | TRBV9 | ASSGTGGIDSPLH
13 | TRBV6-5 | ASSYPGQGATEAF
15 | TRBV28 | ASSFRKGANLNTEAF
9 | TRBV28 | ASSSAHTQY
12 | TRBV5-1 | ASSYQRGTDTQY
14 | TRBV7-2 | ASSPGRLAGLDTQY
12 | TRBV14 | ASSHDRVGYGYT
10 | TRBV19 | ASSLGLQRAF
14 | TRBV4-1 | ASSQDGRGYYNEQF
14 | TRBV6-6 | ASRDRGSSGANVLT
13 | TRBV5-1 | ASSPSGTSTDTQY